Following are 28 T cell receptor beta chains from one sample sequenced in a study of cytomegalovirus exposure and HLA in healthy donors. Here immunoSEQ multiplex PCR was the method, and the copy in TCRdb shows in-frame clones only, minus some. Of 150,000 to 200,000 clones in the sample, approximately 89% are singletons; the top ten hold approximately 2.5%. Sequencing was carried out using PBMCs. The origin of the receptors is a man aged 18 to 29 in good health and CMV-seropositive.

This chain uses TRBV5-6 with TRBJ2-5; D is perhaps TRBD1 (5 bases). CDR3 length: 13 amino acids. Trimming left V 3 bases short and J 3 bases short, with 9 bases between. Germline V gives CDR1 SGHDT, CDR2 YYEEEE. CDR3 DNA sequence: TGTGCCAGCAGCTCGACGACAGAAGAGACCCAGTACTTC. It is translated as CASSSTTEETQYF.

Here the CDR3 reads CATGARHQETQYF. In nucleotides, the CDR3 is TGTGCCACCGGAGCGAGGCACCAAGAGACCCAGTACTTC. The rearrangement uses TRBV15 and TRBJ2-5; no clear D gene. This CDR3 has 13 residues. Trimming stripped 8 bases from V and 0 bases from J, with 10 bases between. Germline V gene lookup returns CDR1 LNHNV and CDR2 YYDKDF (reference sequence).

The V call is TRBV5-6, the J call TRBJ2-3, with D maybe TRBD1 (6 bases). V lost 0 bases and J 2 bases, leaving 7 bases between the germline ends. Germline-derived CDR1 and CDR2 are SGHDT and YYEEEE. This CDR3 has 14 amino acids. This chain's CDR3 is CASSLDRATDTQYF. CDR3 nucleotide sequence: TGTGCCAGCAGCTTGGACAGGGCCACAGATACGCAGTATTTT.

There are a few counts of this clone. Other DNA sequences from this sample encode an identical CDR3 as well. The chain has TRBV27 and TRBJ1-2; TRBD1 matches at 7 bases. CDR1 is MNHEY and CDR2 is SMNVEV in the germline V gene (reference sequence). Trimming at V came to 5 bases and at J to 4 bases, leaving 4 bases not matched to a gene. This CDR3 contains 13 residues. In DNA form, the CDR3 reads TGTGCCAGCAGTCCGGGACAGATCTATGGCTACACCTTC. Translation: CASSPGQIYGYTF.

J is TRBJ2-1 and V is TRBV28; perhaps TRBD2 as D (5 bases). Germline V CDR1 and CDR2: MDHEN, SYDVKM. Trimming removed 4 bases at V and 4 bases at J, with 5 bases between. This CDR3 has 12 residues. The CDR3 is CASSWEYNEQFF. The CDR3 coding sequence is TGTGCCAGCAGTTGGGAGTACAATGAGCAGTTCTTC.

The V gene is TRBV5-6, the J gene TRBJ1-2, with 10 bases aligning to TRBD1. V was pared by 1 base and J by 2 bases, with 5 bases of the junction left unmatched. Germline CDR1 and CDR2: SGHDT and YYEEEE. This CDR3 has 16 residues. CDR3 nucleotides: TGTGCCAGCAGCTTGCCGGACAGGGGGTCGAACTATGGCTACACCTTC. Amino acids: CASSLPDRGSNYGYTF.

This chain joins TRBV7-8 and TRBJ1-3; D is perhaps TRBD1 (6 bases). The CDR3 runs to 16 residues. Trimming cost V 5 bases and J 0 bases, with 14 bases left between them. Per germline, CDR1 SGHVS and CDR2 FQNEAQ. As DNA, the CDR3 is TGTGCCAGCAGCACTCACTTGACAGGCTCTGGAAACACCATATATTTT. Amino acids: CASSTHLTGSGNTIYF.

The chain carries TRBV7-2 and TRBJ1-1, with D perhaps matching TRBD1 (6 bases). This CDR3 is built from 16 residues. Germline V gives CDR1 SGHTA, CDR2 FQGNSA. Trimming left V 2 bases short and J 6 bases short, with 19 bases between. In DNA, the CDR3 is TGTGCCAGCAGCTTAATGCCCGGGACAATGTGGGCTGAAGCTTTCTTT. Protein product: CASSLMPGTMWAEAFF.

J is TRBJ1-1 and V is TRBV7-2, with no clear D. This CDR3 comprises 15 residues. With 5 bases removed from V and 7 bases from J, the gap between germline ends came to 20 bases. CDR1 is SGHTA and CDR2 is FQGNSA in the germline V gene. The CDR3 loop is CASSRLMGGRDEAFF. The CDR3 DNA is TGTGCCAGCAGCCGGCTGATGGGAGGCCGTGATGAAGCTTTCTTT.

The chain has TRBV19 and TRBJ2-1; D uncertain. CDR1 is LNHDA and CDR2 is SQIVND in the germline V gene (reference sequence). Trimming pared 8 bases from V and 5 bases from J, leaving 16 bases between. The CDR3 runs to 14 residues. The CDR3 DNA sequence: TGTGCCAGTCGAATCTACCCCTTACACAATGAGCAGTTCTTC. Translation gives CASRIYPLHNEQFF.

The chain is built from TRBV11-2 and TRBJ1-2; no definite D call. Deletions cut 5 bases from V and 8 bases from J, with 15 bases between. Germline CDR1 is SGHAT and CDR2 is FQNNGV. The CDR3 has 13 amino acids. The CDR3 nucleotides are TGTGCCAGCAGCCCTAGGGCGGGTTGGGGCTACACCTTC. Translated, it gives CASSPRAGWGYTF.

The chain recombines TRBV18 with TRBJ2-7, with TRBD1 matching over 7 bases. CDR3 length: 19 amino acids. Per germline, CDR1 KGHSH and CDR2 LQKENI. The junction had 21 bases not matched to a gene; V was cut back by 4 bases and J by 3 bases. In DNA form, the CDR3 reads TGTGCCAGCTCACTCCTAAGAACTAGACAGGGCGTACTCTACTACGAGCAGTACTTC. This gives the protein CASSLLRTRQGVLYYEQYF.

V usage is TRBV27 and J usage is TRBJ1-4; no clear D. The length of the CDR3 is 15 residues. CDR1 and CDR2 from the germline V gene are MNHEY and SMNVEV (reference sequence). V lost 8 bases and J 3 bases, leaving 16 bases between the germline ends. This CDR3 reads CASGSPSDANEKLFF. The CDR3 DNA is TGTGCCAGCGGTTCCCCAAGCGATGCTAATGAAAAACTGTTTTTT. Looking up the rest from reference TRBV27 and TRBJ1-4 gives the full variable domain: EAQVTQNPRYLITVTGKKLTVTCSQNMNHEYMSWYRQDPGLGLRQIYYSMNVEVTDKGDVPEGYKVSRKEKRNFPLILESPSPNQTSLYFCASGSPSDANEKLFFGSGTQLSVL.

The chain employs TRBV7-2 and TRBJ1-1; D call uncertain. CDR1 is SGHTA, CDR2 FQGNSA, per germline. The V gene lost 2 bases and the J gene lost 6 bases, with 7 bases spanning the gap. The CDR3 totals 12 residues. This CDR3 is CASSLPGSEAFF. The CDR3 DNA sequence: TGTGCCAGCAGCTTACCAGGCTCTGAAGCTTTCTTT.

CDR3 coding DNA: TGTGCCAGCAGCGGACTAGCGGCCTACGAGCAGTACTTC. Its protein is CASSGLAAYEQYF. The chain joins TRBV7-8 to TRBJ2-7; TRBD2 agrees at 10 bases. CDR1 and CDR2 from the germline V gene are SGHVS and FQNEAQ. The CDR3 spans 13 residues. V gave up 5 bases and J gave up 2 bases; unmatched junction bases: 0. Full variable domain (missing parts from reference TRBV7-8 and TRBJ2-7): GAGVSQSPRYKVAKRGQDVALRCDPISGHVSLFWYQQALGQGPEFLTYFQNEAQLDKSGLPSDRFFAERPEGSVSTLKIQRTQQEDSAVYLCASSGLAAYEQYFGPGTRLTVT.

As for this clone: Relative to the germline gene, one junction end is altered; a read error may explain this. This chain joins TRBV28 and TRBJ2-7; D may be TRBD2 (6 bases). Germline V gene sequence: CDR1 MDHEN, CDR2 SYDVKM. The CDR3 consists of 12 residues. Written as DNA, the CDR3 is TGTGCCAGCTCCACGGGGGTCTACGAGCAATACTTC. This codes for CASSTGVYEQYF.

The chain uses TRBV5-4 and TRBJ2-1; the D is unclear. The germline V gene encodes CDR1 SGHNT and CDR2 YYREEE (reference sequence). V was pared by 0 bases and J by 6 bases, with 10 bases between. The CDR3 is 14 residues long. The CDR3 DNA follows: TGTGCCAGCAGCTTGGCCCTAGTTGGCAATGAGCAGTTCTTC. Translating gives CASSLALVGNEQFF.

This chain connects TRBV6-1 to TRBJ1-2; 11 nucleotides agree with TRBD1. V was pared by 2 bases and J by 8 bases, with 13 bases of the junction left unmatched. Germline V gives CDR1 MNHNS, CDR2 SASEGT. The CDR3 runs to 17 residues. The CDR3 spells CASSESIGDRGFDGYTF. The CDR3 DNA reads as TGTGCCAGCAGTGAAAGTATTGGGGACAGGGGGTTCGACGGCTACACCTTC.

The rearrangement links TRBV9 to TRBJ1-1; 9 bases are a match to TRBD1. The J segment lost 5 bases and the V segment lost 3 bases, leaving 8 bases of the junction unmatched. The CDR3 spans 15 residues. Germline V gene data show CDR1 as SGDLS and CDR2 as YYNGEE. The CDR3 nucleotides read TGTGCCAGCAGCGCCAATACAGGGGGCTGGACTGAAGCTTTCTTT. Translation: CASSANTGGWTEAFF.

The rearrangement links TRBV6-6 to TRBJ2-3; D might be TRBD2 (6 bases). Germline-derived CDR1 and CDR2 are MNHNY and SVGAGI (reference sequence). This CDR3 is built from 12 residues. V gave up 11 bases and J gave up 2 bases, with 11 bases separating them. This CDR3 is CASGDSTDTQYF. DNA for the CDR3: TGTGCCTCGGGGGACTCCACAGATACGCAGTATTTT.

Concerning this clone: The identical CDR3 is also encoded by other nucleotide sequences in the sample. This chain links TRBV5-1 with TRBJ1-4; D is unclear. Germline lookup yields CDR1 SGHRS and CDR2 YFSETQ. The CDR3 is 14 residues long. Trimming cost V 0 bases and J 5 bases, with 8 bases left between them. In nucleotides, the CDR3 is TGCGCCAGCAGCTTGGATAGTACCAATGAAAAACTGTTTTTT. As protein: CASSLDSTNEKLFF.

The CDR3, as DNA: TGTGCCAGCAGCTCCCGGTTGGCTTGGAACTCGGGAACTGAAGCTTTCTTT. It yields the protein CASSSRLAWNSGTEAFF. The chain combines TRBV7-2 with TRBJ1-1; D remains ambiguous. Germline V gene sequence: CDR1 SGHTA, CDR2 FQGNSA. This CDR3 region has 17 residues. V dropped 4 bases and J dropped 5 bases, with 23 bases sitting between them. Full variable domain (missing parts from reference TRBV7-2 and TRBJ1-1): GAGVSQSPSNKVTEKGKDVELRCDPISGHTALYWYRQSLGQGLEFLIYFQGNSAPDKSGLPSDRFSAERTGGSVSTLTIQRTQQEDSAVYLCASSSRLAWNSGTEAFFGQGTRLTVV.

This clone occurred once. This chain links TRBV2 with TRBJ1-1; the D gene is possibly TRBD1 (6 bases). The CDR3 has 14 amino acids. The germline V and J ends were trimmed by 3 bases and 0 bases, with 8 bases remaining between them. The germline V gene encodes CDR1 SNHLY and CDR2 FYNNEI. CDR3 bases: TGTGCCAGCAGTGAGGGACAACTGAACACTGAAGCTTTCTTT. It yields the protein CASSEGQLNTEAFF. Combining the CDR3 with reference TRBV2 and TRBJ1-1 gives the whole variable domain EPEVTQTPSHQVTQMGQEVILRCVPISNHLYFYWYRQILGQKVEFLVSFYNNEISEKSEIFDDQFSVERPDGSNFTLKIRSTKLEDSAMYFCASSEGQLNTEAFFGQGTRLTVV.

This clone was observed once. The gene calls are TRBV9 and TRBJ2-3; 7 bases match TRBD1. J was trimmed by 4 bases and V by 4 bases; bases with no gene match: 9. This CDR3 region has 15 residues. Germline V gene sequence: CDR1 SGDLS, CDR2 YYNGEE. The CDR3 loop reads CASSKATGRADTQYF. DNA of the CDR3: TGTGCCAGCAGCAAAGCGACAGGGCGGGCAGATACGCAGTATTTT.

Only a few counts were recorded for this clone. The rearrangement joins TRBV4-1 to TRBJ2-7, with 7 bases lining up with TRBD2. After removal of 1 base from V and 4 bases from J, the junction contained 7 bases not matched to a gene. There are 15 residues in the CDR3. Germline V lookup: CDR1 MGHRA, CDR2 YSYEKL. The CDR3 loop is CASSQALGRSYEQYF. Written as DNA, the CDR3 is TGCGCCAGCAGCCAAGCTCTCGGGAGGAGTTACGAGCAGTACTTC.

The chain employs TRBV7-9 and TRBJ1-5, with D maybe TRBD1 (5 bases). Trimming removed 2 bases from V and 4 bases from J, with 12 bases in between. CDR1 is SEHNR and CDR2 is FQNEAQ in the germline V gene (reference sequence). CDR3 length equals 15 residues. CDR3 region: CASSLLGGTNQPQHF. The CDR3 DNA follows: TGTGCCAGCAGCTTACTGGGGGGGACGAATCAGCCCCAGCATTTT. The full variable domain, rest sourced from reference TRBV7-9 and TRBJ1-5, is DTGVSQNPRHKITKRGQNVTFRCDPISEHNRLYWYRQTLGQGPEFLTYFQNEAQLEKSRLLSDRFSAERPKGSFSTLEIQRTEQGDSAMYLCASSLLGGTNQPQHFGDGTRLSIL.

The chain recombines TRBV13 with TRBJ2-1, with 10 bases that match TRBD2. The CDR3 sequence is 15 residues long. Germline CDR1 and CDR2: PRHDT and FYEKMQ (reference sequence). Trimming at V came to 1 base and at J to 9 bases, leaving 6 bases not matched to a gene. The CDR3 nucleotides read TGTGCCAGCAGCTTAGTCCTAGCGGGAGTTAGTGAGCAGTTCTTC. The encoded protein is CASSLVLAGVSEQFF.

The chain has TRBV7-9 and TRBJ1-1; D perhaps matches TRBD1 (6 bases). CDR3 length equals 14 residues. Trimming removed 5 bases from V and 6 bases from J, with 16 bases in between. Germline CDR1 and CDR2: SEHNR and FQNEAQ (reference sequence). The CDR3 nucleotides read TGTGCCAGCAGCGGAAACAGGGAGTCCGCTGAAGCTTTCTTT. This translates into CASSGNRESAEAFF.